This T cell receptor beta chain emerged from a study of memory CD4+ T cells and cytomegalovirus serostatus. The sort gate was single viable CD3+CD4+CD8-CD45RO+ cells for memory CD4+ T cells. Generated by immunoSEQ multiplex PCR, the TCRdb table keeps only in-frame clones and is missing some. The sample has about 39,000 clones, about 73% seen once. Germline V gene sequence: CDR1 SGHTA, CDR2 FQGTGA. The CDR3 has 13 residues. V shed 5 bases and J shed 4 bases, with 11 bases lying between them. The V gene is TRBV7-3, the J gene TRBJ1-1; no firm D call. The material sequenced was memory CD4+ T cells from blood. The origin of this receptor is an adult in good health and CMV-seronegative. CDR3 nucleotide sequence: TGTGCCAGCAGCGTCGATCGTAGCACTGAAGCTTTCTTT. Translated, it gives CASSVDRSTEAFF.